Each of the 17 T cell receptor beta chains below was sequenced from the same sample in a study of T cell responses to AZD1222 COVID-19 vaccine. Repertoires were generated with immunoSEQ multiplex PCR, while TCRdb's copy carries only in-frame clones and drops some. Counted here are 98,000 or so clones, around nine tenths occurring once; the ten biggest clones make up approximately 15%. The material was peripheral blood, obtained 28 days after the second AZD1222 dose. The receptors were gathered from an adult who received the AZD1222 COVID-19 vaccine.

The chain recombines TRBV15 with TRBJ2-7; 14 nucleotides match TRBD2. Unmatched junction bases numbered 2, after V lost 2 bases and J lost 2 bases. The CDR3 is 16 amino acids. Germline lookup yields CDR1 LNHNV and CDR2 YYDKDF (reference sequence). CDR3 residues: CATSRPGLAGAYEQYF. For the CDR3, the DNA is TGTGCCACCAGCAGACCGGGACTAGCGGGAGCCTACGAGCAGTACTTC.

The chain combines TRBV5-1 with TRBJ1-3; no definite D call. The CDR3 is made up of 13 amino acids. Deletions cut 5 bases from V and 2 bases from J, with 8 bases between. From germline, CDR1 is SGHRS and CDR2 YFSETQ. The CDR3 region is CASREGPGNTIYF. The CDR3 DNA is TGCGCCAGCAGAGAAGGGCCTGGAAACACCATATATTTT.

V and J are TRBV7-2 and TRBJ1-1, with D uncertain. Germline V gene data show CDR1 as SGHTA and CDR2 as FQGNSA. This CDR3 contains 13 residues. The V end was cut by 1 base, the J end by 4 bases, with 7 bases between. DNA of the CDR3: TGTGCCAGCAGCTTAGGACTTAGCACTGAAGCTTTCTTT. Translated: CASSLGLSTEAFF.

This sequence joins TRBV6-5 and TRBJ2-7; D might be TRBD2 (5 bases). The CDR3 consists of 16 residues. Germline-derived CDR1 and CDR2 are MNHEY and SVGAGI. V lost 2 bases, J lost 3 bases, and 17 bases lay in between. CDR3 residues: CASSYGSGNLGYEQYF. The DNA for the CDR3 is TGTGCCAGCAGTTACGGTTCGGGGAATTTAGGCTACGAGCAGTACTTC.

The chain has TRBV5-4 and TRBJ2-7, with D tentatively TRBD1 or TRBD2 (7 bases each). Between the trimmed V and J ends, which lost 4 bases and 1 base, there was a span of 15 bases. Looked up from germline, CDR1 is SGHNT and CDR2 is YYREEE (reference sequence). The CDR3 covers 15 residues. For the CDR3, the DNA is TGTGCCAGCAGCGTGGGAGGGGGCTTTTCCTACGAGCAGTACTTC. As protein: CASSVGGGFSYEQYF.

This clone occurred a few times. The rearrangement uses TRBV19 and TRBJ2-1; D is possibly TRBD1 (5 bases). Germline V lookup: CDR1 LNHDA, CDR2 SQIVND (reference sequence). Trimming took off 1 base at V and 5 bases at J, with 12 bases between the two ends. This CDR3 is built from 15 residues. The chain's CDR3 is CASSIASTGHNEQFF. The CDR3 DNA reads as TGTGCCAGTAGTATAGCCTCCACAGGTCACAATGAGCAGTTCTTC.

This chain links TRBV5-8 with TRBJ2-1, with D unresolved. The V end was cut by 6 bases, the J end by 5 bases, with 9 bases between. The CDR3 spans 12 residues. Germline loops: CDR1 SGHTS, CDR2 YDEGEE. The CDR3 is CASTPEHNEQFF. The DNA of the CDR3 is TGTGCCAGCACCCCGGAACACAATGAGCAGTTCTTC. Full variable domain (outside the CDR3, taken from reference TRBV5-8 and TRBJ2-1): EAGVTQSPTHLIKTRGQQATLRCSPISGHTSVYWYQQALGLGLQFLLWYDEGEERNRGNFPPRFSGRQFPNYSSELNVNALELEDSALYLCASTPEHNEQFFGPGTRLTVL.

The chain links TRBV30 to TRBJ2-7; D gene ambiguous. The CDR3 covers 12 residues. V lost 5 bases to trimming and J lost 6 bases, with 14 bases between them. Germline CDR1 and CDR2: GTSNPN and SVGIG (reference sequence). This CDR3 is CAWGRVGLEQYF. CDR3 sequence (DNA): TGTGCCTGGGGCCGGGTAGGGCTCGAGCAGTACTTC.

CDR3 region: CASSQPASGNYEQYF. Written as DNA, the CDR3 is TGCGCCAGCAGCCAACCGGCTAGCGGGAACTACGAGCAGTACTTC. The V gene is TRBV4-1, the J gene TRBJ2-7, with TRBD2 matching over 9 bases. The germline gives CDR1 MGHRA, CDR2 YSYEKL. This CDR3 spans 15 amino acids. Trimming removed 2 bases from V and 3 bases from J; junction bases left unmatched: 5.

This clone has a handful of counts. V gene TRBV5-1 combines with J gene TRBJ1-2; D perhaps matches TRBD1 (6 bases). Trimming stripped 5 bases from V and 1 base from J, with 9 bases between. This CDR3 comprises 13 residues. Germline V gene sequence: CDR1 SGHRS, CDR2 YFSETQ. CDR3 bases: TGCGCCAGCAGTTCGGACAGTAACTATGGCTACACCTTC. Amino acid sequence: CASSSDSNYGYTF.

The chain employs TRBV27 and TRBJ1-1, with no clear D. This CDR3 is 12 amino acids long. Trimming shortened V by 8 bases and J by 8 bases, and 15 bases separated the two germline ends. Looked up from germline, CDR1 is MNHEY and CDR2 is SMNVEV (reference sequence). The CDR3 is CASYRWATEAFF. CDR3 sequence (DNA): TGTGCCAGCTATCGTTGGGCAACCGAAGCTTTCTTT.

J is TRBJ2-5 and V is TRBV14; D not resolved. Germline CDR1 and CDR2: SGHDN and FVKESK. The CDR3 totals 12 residues. The germline V and J ends were trimmed by 0 bases and 4 bases, with 3 bases remaining between them. In nucleotides, the CDR3 is TGTGCCAGCAGCCAAGAAAGAGAGACCCAGTACTTC. It yields the protein CASSQERETQYF. The full variable domain, completed using reference TRBV14 and TRBJ2-5, is EAGVTQFPSHSVIEKGQTVTLRCDPISGHDNLYWYRRVMGKEIKFLLHFVKESKQDESGMPNNRFLAERTGGTYSTLKVQPAELEDSGVYFCASSQERETQYFGPGTRLLVL.

The J gene is TRBJ2-7, the V gene TRBV25-1, with 14 bases identical to TRBD2. The J segment lost 5 bases and the V segment lost 2 bases, leaving 5 bases of the junction unmatched. CDR1 and CDR2 from the germline V gene are MGHDK and SYGVNS. The CDR3 runs 16 residues. CDR3 in amino acids: CASSEAGTSGSHEQYF. Written as DNA, the CDR3 is TGTGCCAGCAGTGAAGCGGGGACTAGCGGGAGCCACGAGCAGTACTTC.

The CDR3 is CASSSKLAFIYNEQFF. CDR3 DNA: TGTGCCAGCAGTTCAAAACTAGCGTTCATCTACAATGAGCAGTTCTTC. The V and J genes are TRBV28 and TRBJ2-1, with 7 nucleotides matching TRBD2. Germline CDR1 is MDHEN and CDR2 is SYDVKM. Trimming cost V 4 bases and J 3 bases; bases outside gene matches: 9. CDR3 size: 16 residues.

Here the CDR3 DNA reads TGTGCCAGCAGCCCACTAGCGGGGGTCACAGATACGCAGTATTTT. It encodes CASSPLAGVTDTQYF. This chain joins TRBV7-9 and TRBJ2-3; 11 nucleotides line up with TRBD2. Germline V CDR1 and CDR2: SEHNR, FQNEAQ (reference sequence). V lost 5 bases to trimming and J lost 2 bases; unmatched junction nucleotides: 3. This CDR3 has 15 residues. Looking up the rest from reference TRBV7-9 and TRBJ2-3 gives the full variable domain: DTGVSQNPRHKITKRGQNVTFRCDPISEHNRLYWYRQTLGQGPEFLTYFQNEAQLEKSRLLSDRFSAERPKGSFSTLEIQRTEQGDSAMYLCASSPLAGVTDTQYFGPGTRLTVL.

The V gene is TRBV2, the J gene TRBJ1-1; D perhaps matches TRBD1 (6 bases). Deletions cut 1 base from V and 4 bases from J, with 16 bases between. From germline, CDR1 is SNHLY and CDR2 FYNNEI. The CDR3 consists of 16 residues. Here the CDR3 DNA reads TGTGCCAGCAGTGAAGGGGCAGGGGTTTCAGGCACTGAAGCTTTCTTT. Its translation is CASSEGAGVSGTEAFF.

V and J are TRBV7-3 and TRBJ2-5; the D gene could be TRBD1 or TRBD2 (5 bases each). Germline V CDR1 and CDR2: SGHTA, FQGTGA. V was trimmed by 5 bases and J by 7 bases, leaving 11 bases between them. This CDR3 is 12 amino acids long. The CDR3 spells CASSLDGGTQYF. CDR3 DNA: TGTGCCAGCAGCCTGGATGGGGGGACCCAGTACTTC.